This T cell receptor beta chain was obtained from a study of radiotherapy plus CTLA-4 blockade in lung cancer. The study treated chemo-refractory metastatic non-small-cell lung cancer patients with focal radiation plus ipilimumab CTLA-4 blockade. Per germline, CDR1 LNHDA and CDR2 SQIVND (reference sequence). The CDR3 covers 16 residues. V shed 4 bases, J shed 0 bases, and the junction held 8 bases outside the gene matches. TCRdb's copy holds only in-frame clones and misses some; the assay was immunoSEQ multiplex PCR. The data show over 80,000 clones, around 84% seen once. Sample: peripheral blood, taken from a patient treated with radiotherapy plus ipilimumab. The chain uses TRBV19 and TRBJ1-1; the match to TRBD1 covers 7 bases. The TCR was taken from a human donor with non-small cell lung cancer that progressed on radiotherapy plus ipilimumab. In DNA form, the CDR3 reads TGTGCCAGTAGTACCTTGACAGGGTGGATGAACACTGAAGCTTTCTTT. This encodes CASSTLTGWMNTEAFF.